This is a list of T cell receptor beta chains from one sample in a study of blood T cell repertoires in COVID-19. Generated by immunoSEQ multiplex PCR, the TCRdb table keeps only in-frame clones and is missing some. Among about 250,000 clones listed, about 82% were seen once. The sample comprised peripheral blood. Every receptor here comes from a man in his fifties or sixties with active or convalescent COVID-19. The CDR3 runs from the conserved cysteine through the conserved F or W.

j_call,v_call,cdr3_aa
TRBJ1-1,TRBV23-1,CASSQLSQGGTEAFF
TRBJ2-7,TRBV2,CASSPPDSAYEQYF
TRBJ1-3,TRBV9,CASSPGQAPPLIYF
TRBJ2-2,TRBV19,CASTPLQGVTGELFF
TRBJ1-2,TRBV6-6,CASSYSPGGDYGYTF
TRBJ2-3,TRBV6-6,CASSSPARGRETQYF
TRBJ2-1,TRBV2,CASSITGREGNNEQFF
TRBJ1-2,TRBV28,CASSFRPYGYTF
TRBJ1-2,TRBV19,CASSHQGYLRDYGYTF
TRBJ1-2,TRBV6-5,CASFPDRNYGYTF
TRBJ1-1,TRBV6-1,CASSEESEAFF
TRBJ2-7,TRBV25-1,CASSGGSYEQYF
TRBJ2-1,TRBV12-5,CASGPGTGTYNEQFF
TRBJ1-4,TRBV24-1,CATSDSLKKLFF
TRBJ2-1,TRBV13,CASSLRPQGPYNEQFF
TRBJ2-7,TRBV4-3,CASSEGARSYEQYF
TRBJ2-7,TRBV28,CASSTPTLTDPSSYEQYF
TRBJ1-5,TRBV5-3,CVRSLGWTVNQPQHF
TRBJ2-1,TRBV7-2,CASSLTRLDEQFF
TRBJ2-5,TRBV7-2,CASSWQETQYF
TRBJ1-1,TRBV5-1,CASSSHRDTEAFF
TRBJ2-7,TRBV5-5,CASSLVVGGGYEQYF
TRBJ2-1,TRBV5-1,CASSLGGPYNEQFF
TRBJ1-5,TRBV5-1,CASSFGENQPQHF
TRBJ1-3,TRBV6-5,CASSWDNSGNTIYF
TRBJ2-5,TRBV30,CAWNTGLAGGVETQYF
TRBJ1-4,TRBV6-5,CASSYRRATNEKLFF
TRBJ2-1,TRBV28,CASSASGRSLNEQFF
TRBJ2-5,TRBV30,CAWQRTQGFYETQYF
TRBJ1-2,TRBV18,CASSLRQGEDYGYTF
TRBJ2-2,TRBV5-1,CASTRSGERTGELFF
TRBJ1-1,TRBV25-1,CASSGAGNTEAFF
TRBJ2-1,TRBV4-2,CASSHGVSSRDEQFF
TRBJ2-7,TRBV10-1,CASTLGQGPTYEQYF
TRBJ2-2,TRBV3-1/TRBV3-2,CASSHWTSGSKGTGELFF
TRBJ1-4,TRBV15,CATSRVTGATNEKLFF
TRBJ2-1,TRBV2,CASMGQRTYNEQFF
TRBJ2-1,TRBV3-1/TRBV3-2,CASSQDLSPGGLGRNEQFF
TRBJ2-3,TRBV5-4,CASSLDGRTSGRLGTDTQYF
TRBJ2-7,TRBV30,CAWSVRDEQYF
TRBJ1-2,TRBV5-6,CASSLVTGTGGYGYTF
TRBJ2-7,TRBV5-6,CASSYSGTYEQYF
TRBJ2-4,TRBV6-5,CASRGRAKNIQYF
TRBJ2-3,TRBV18,CASSRTGTGGADTQYF
TRBJ2-7,TRBV5-1,CASRAPGVPLEQYF
TRBJ2-7,TRBV9,CASSVTWAGYEQYF
TRBJ1-1,TRBV24-1,CATSAGIPWAEAFF
TRBJ1-2,TRBV9,CASSVARGYTF